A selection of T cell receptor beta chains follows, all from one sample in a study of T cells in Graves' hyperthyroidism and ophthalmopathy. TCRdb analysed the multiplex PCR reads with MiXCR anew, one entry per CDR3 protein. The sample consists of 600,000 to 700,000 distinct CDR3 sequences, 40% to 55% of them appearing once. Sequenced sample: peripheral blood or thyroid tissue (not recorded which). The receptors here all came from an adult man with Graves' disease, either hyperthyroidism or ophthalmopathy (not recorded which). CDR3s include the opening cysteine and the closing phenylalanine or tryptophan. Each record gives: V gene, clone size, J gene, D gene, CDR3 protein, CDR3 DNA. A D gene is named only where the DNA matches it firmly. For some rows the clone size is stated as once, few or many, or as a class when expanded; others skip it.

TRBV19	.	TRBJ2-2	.	CASSVTGGSNTGELFF	TGTGCCAGTAGTGTCACGGGGGGCTCGAACACCGGGGAGCTGTTTTTT
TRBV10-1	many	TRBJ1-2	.	CASSDGGSYGYTF	TGCGCCAGCAGTGATGGGGGAAGCTATGGCTACACCTTC
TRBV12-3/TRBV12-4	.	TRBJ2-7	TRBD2	CASGDGTSGIRQYF	TGTGCCAGCGGTGATGGGACTAGCGGGATCCGGCAGTACTTC
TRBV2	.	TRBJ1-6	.	CASSEEIYSPLHF	TGTGCCAGCAGTGAAGAGATCTATTCACCCCTCCACTTT
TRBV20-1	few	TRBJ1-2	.	CSADSNYGYTF	TGCAGTGCCGACAGTAACTATGGCTACACCTTC
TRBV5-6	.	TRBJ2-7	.	CASSNTGTVNSYEQYF	TGTGCCAGCAGCAATACCGGAACAGTGAACTCCTACGAGCAGTACTTC
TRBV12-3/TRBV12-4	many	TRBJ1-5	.	CASSTGLSNQPQHF	TGTGCCAGCAGTACCGGACTGAGCAATCAGCCCCAGCATTTT
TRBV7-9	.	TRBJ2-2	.	CASSPVTESGELFF	TGTGCCAGCAGTCCCGTGACAGAGTCCGGGGAGCTGTTTTTT
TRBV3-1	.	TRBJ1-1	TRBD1	CASSLSAGTGVCLF	TGTGCCAGCAGTCTCTCCGCCGGGACAGGGGTGTGCCTCTTT
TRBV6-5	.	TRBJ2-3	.	CASSSHPWDDTDTQYF	TGTGCCAGCAGTTCACACCCGTGGGATGACACAGATACGCAGTATTTT
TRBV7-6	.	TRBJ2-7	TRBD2	CASSTTLFSGRARKNEQYF	TGTGCCAGTAGTACCACCCTCTTTAGCGGGAGGGCTAGGAAGAACGAGCAGTACTTC
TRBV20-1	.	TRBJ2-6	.	CSAREDSSGANFLTF	TGCAGTGCTAGAGAAGACAGCTCTGGGGCCAACTTCCTGACTTTC
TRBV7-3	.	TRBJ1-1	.	CASSTRRGEAFF	TGTGCCAGCAGCACCCGGAGGGGTGAAGCTTTCTTT
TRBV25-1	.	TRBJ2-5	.	CASVLPQGQETQYF	TGTGCCAGCGTTCTTCCACAGGGTCAAGAGACCCAGTACTTC
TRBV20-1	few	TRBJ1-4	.	CSARDYRDLNEKLFF	TGCAGTGCTAGGGATTACAGGGACCTTAATGAAAAACTGTTTTTT
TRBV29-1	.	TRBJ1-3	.	CSVGWLSPNTIYF	TGCAGCGTGGGATGGTTAAGCCCTAACACCATATATTTT
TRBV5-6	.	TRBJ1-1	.	CASSWGSGTEAFF	TGTGCCAGCAGCTGGGGTTCGGGGACTGAAGCTTTCTTT
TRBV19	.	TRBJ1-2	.	CASTGAYGYTF	TGTGCCAGTACAGGGGCCTATGGCTACACCTTC
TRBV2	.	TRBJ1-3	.	CASITGGNTIYF	TGTGCCAGCATTACAGGGGGAAACACCATATATTTT
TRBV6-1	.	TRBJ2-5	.	CASRKSTGVTQYF	TGTGCCAGCAGGAAGTCGACAGGAGTGACCCAGTACTTC
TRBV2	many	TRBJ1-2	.	CASSEARSGFSGYTF	TGTGCCAGCAGTGAAGCAAGGTCAGGATTCTCTGGCTACACCTTC
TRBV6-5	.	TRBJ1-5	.	CASADINQPQHF	TGCGCCAGCGCGGACATCAATCAGCCCCAGCATTTT
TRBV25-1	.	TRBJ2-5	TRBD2	CASSEWTSAETQYF	TGTGCCAGCAGTGAATGGACTAGCGCGGAGACCCAGTACTTC
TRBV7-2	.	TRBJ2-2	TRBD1	CASSQNPGQGSTGELFF	TGTGCCAGCAGCCAAAACCCGGGACAGGGGTCAACCGGGGAGCTGTTTTTT
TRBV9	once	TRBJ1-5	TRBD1	CASTRGGQGNSNQPQHF	TGTGCCAGCACCAGGGGGGGACAGGGGAATAGCAATCAGCCCCAGCATTTT
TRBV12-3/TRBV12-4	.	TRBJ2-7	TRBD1	CASRQTGGDYEQYF	TGTGCCAGCAGACAGACAGGGGGCGACTACGAGCAGTACTTC
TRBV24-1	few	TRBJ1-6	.	CATEDRDSEHWNSPLHF	TGTGCCACCGAAGACCGGGACTCCGAGCATTGGAATTCACCCCTCCACTTT
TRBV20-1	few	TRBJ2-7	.	CSAGGVSGYSYEQYF	TGCAGTGCCGGAGGTGTTAGCGGATACTCCTACGAGCAGTACTTC
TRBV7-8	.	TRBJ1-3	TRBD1	CASSLAGDSRSGNTIYF	TGTGCCAGCAGCTTAGCAGGGGACAGTCGCTCTGGAAACACCATATATTTT
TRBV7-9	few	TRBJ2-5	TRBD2	CASSPLPLAGETQYF	TGTGCCAGCAGCCCCCTCCCGCTAGCGGGCGAGACCCAGTACTTC
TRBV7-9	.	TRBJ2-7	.	CASSLFQGHPYEQYF	TGTGCCAGCAGCTTATTCCAGGGTCACCCCTACGAGCAGTACTTC
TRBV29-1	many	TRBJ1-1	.	CSVKTDGGTEAFF	TGCAGCGTTAAAACCGACGGCGGGACTGAAGCTTTCTTT
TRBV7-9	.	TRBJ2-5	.	CASSPLFGRQETQYF	TGTGCCAGCAGCCCACTCTTTGGAAGACAAGAGACCCAGTACTTC
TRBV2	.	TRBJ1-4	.	CASMRSSF	TGTGCCAGCATGCGATCCAGTTTT
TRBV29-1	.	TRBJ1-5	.	CSDSGTNYQPQHF	TGCAGCGATAGCGGGACGAATTATCAGCCCCAGCATTTT
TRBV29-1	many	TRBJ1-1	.	CSVGSSVNTEAFF	TGCAGCGTTGGATCGTCAGTGAACACTGAAGCTTTCTTT
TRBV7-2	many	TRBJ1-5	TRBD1	CASSHQGQGGQPQHF	TGTGCCAGCAGCCACCAAGGACAGGGCGGTCAGCCCCAGCATTTT
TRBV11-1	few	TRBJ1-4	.	CASSLREGGEKLFF	TGTGCCAGCAGCTTGAGAGAGGGTGGTGAAAAACTGTTTTTT
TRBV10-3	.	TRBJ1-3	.	CASSLVHRTVGNTIYF	TGTGCCAGCAGTTTAGTTCATAGGACAGTTGGAAACACCATATATTTT
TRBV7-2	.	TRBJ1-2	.	CASSFLGKAGHANYGYTF	TGTGCCAGCAGCTTCCTAGGGAAGGCAGGGCACGCCAACTATGGCTACACCTTC
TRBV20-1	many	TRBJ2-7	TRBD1	CSATGTGVYEQYF	TGCAGTGCTACCGGGACAGGGGTTTACGAGCAGTACTTC
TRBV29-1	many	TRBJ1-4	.	CSVAGERANEKLFF	TGCAGCGTGGCAGGGGAGAGGGCTAATGAAAAACTGTTTTTT
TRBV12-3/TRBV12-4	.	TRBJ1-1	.	CASSLLPRNPDRPFF	TGTGCCAGCAGTTTACTTCCTCGCAACCCTGATCGGCCTTTCTTT
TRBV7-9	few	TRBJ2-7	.	CASSQVGGSPPGEQYF	TGTGCCAGCAGCCAAGTCGGGGGATCGCCTCCTGGGGAGCAGTACTTC
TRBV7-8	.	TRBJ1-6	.	CASSIGQIDNSPLHF	TGTGCCAGTAGTATCGGCCAGATTGATAATTCACCCCTCCACTTT
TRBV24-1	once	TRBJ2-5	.	CATSDRVDETQYF	TGTGCCACCAGTGACAGGGTGGATGAGACCCAGTACTTC
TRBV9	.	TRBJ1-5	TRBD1	CASISDRDSNQPQHF	TGTGCCAGTATTTCTGACAGGGATAGCAATCAGCCCCAGCATTTT
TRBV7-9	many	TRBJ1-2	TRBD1	CASSLLGEDRIYGYTF	TGTGCCAGCAGCTTATTGGGGGAGGACAGGATTTATGGCTACACCTTC
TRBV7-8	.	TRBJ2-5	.	CASSNREFTTETQYF	TGTGCCAGCAGCAACCGGGAGTTCACGACAGAGACCCAGTACTTC
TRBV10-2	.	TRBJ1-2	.	CASRSPQTGRVGHGYTF	TGCGCCAGCCGGAGCCCCCAGACAGGACGGGTCGGGCATGGCTACACCTTC
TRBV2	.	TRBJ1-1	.	CARRSGHTEAFF	TGTGCTAGAAGGTCGGGACACACTGAAGCTTTCTTT
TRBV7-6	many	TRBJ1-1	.	CASSLRVVARDTEAFF	TGTGCCAGCAGCTTAAGGGTTGTCGCAAGGGACACTGAAGCTTTCTTT
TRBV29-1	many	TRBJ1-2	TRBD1	CSVEGQGTYGYTF	TGCAGCGTAGAAGGACAGGGGACCTATGGCTACACCTTC
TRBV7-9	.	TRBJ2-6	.	CASSSTSSGVNVLTF	TGTGCCAGCAGCTCGACATCATCTGGGGTCAACGTCCTGACTTTC
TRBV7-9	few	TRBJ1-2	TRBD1	CASSSGTGDGYTF	TGTGCCAGCAGCTCTGGGACAGGGGATGGCTACACCTTC